Listed here is a single T cell receptor (beta chain). Its antigen is still unknown. Measured with immunoSEQ multiplex PCR; TCRdb has only the in-frame clones, and not every one. There are fewer than 2.5 million clones in the sample; 80% to 95% occur only once, and around 0.4% lies in the top ten. The CDR3 has 14 residues. J was trimmed by 4 bases and V by 3 bases; bases with no gene match: 5. From germline, CDR1 is LNHDA and CDR2 SQIVND (reference sequence). CD45RA+ naive and CD45RA-negative memory subsets were separated from CD4+ cells. The data were obtained in a study of shared clonotypes between healthy human individuals. Turning to the study itself: Three CD4 naive, three CD4 memory, two CD8 naive and one CD8 memory plate were used per donor. The study, taken as a whole, reports: Since donors were few, the genetic and exposure-history diversity represented was limited. Sharing across four donors was seen in 4% to 5.5% of naive CD4 clonotypes.

The rearrangement links TRBV19 to TRBJ1-1; 7 bases map to TRBD1. The sample taken for sequencing was naive CD4+ T cells from PBMCs. Subset denoted: CD45RA+ positively selected. The origin of this receptor is a man between 18 and 29 years old in good health. Some clones in this sample may be carry-over from other donors' samples. The CDR3 nucleotides are TGTGCCAGTAGTATGGGACAGCTTCGCACTGAAGCTTTCTTT. It is translated as CASSMGQLRTEAFF.